A selection of T cell receptor beta chains follows, all from one sample in a study of PD-L1 blockade in urothelial cancer. Libraries were prepared by immunoSEQ multiplex PCR; TCRdb keeps only in-frame clonotypes and omits some of them. The data show under 50,000 clones, with 75% to 95% seen just once and around 7.7% held by the top ten. Sequencing used PBMCs, obtained around atezolizumab (anti-PD-L1) treatment. The receptors here all came from a man aged 70-80 years with urothelial cancer. Both conserved end residues are part of each CDR3. D genes are given only for firm matches. Not all rows give a size; the values are once, few, many and, for expanded clones, a class.

d_call clone_size j_call v_call cdr3_nt cdr3_aa
NA NA TRBJ1-1 TRBV6-6 TGTGCCAGCACCTTAACAGGAGCTTCGGAAGCTTTCTTT CASTLTGASEAFF
TRBD2 NA TRBJ2-5 TRBV5-1 TGCGCCAGCAGCCCTGGACTAGCGGGATTTGAGACCCAGTACTTC CASSPGLAGFETQYF
TRBD2 NA TRBJ2-3 TRBV27 TGTGCCAGCAGTCCCTCGACTAGCGGGAGGTTGGGAGATACGCAGTATTTT CASSPSTSGRLGDTQYF
TRBD2 NA TRBJ2-3 TRBV5-1 TGCGCCAGCAGCGGCGGGACTAGCGGGACTACAGATACGCAGTATTTT CASSGGTSGTTDTQYF
NA NA TRBJ2-1 TRBV5-6 TGTGCCAGCAGCGCACCGCAGGGGCGACACAATGAGCAGTTCTTC CASSAPQGRHNEQFF
TRBD1 once TRBJ2-2 TRBV10-3 TGTGCCATCACCTGGGACAGGGATAACACCGGGGAGCTGTTTTTT CAITWDRDNTGELFF
TRBD2 NA TRBJ2-1 TRBV2 TGTGCCGGAAGGACTAGCGGGGTTTACAATGAGCAGTTCTTC CAGRTSGVYNEQFF
NA NA TRBJ2-3 TRBV18 TGTGCCAGCTCACCGTTGGGGGAGGTTACAGATACGCAGTATTTT CASSPLGEVTDTQYF
NA NA TRBJ2-1 TRBV5-8 TGTGCCAGCAGCTTGGAAAGCACGAGAATCCGGTTCTTC CASSLESTRIRFF
NA NA TRBJ2-7 TRBV18 TGTGCCAGCTCACCAATTCCTGGGCAGGGCTACGAGCAGTACTTC CASSPIPGQGYEQYF
TRBD1 NA TRBJ2-7 TRBV15 TGTGCCACCAGCAGCTCCGCGACAGGGTCGTACGAGCAGTACTTC CATSSSATGSYEQYF
NA NA TRBJ1-5 TRBV5-1 TGCGCCAGCAGATCAGATAGCAATCAGCCCCAGCATTTT CASRSDSNQPQHF
TRBD1 NA TRBJ2-7 TRBV5-6 TGTGCCAGCAGCGTGGGACAGGGGGTTCCCCTTGACTACGAGCAGTACTTC CASSVGQGVPLDYEQYF
NA NA TRBJ2-5 TRBV6-5 TGTGCCAGCAGTTACTCGAGTTTGGGGGGAGAGACCCAGTACTTC CASSYSSLGGETQYF
TRBD2 NA TRBJ2-3 TRBV30 TGTGCCTGGAGTGTACTAGCGGGAGGGAATACGCAGTATTTT CAWSVLAGGNTQYF
NA NA TRBJ2-7 TRBV20-1 TGCAGTGCCAGCGGAGCCTACGAGCAGTACTTC CSASGAYEQYF
TRBD2 NA TRBJ2-5 TRBV4-1 TGCGCCAGCAGCCAAGGAGGTTTTGTCCTAGCGGGAGAGACCCAGTACTTC CASSQGGFVLAGETQYF
NA once TRBJ2-3 TRBV27 TGTGCCAGCAGATCCACCCGGGATCGGAGACGGGGGTATTTT CASRSTRDRRRGYF
NA few TRBJ2-1 TRBV4-2 TGTGCCAGCAGCTATCAGGGACACAATCGAGGAGGTGAGCAGTTCTTC CASSYQGHNRGGEQFF
NA NA TRBJ1-1 TRBV18 TGTGCCAGCTCACCACCGTCGGGCAGGGTCACTGAAGCTTTCTTT CASSPPSGRVTEAFF
NA NA TRBJ2-1 TRBV15 TGTGCCACCAGCAGAGATCCCGGCAGGGTCCACAATGAGCAGTTCTTC CATSRDPGRVHNEQFF
TRBD1 NA TRBJ2-7 TRBV5-1 TGCGCCAGCAGCGGGGGACAGGGTGGCTACGAGCAGTACTTC CASSGGQGGYEQYF
NA NA TRBJ1-2 TRBV11-1 TGTGCCAGCAGCTTAGCCAGGCCGTACTATGGCTACACCTTC CASSLARPYYGYTF
TRBD1 NA TRBJ1-2 TRBV27 TGTGCCAGCAGTCCACGGGACAGGGGTTCCTATGGCTACACCTTC CASSPRDRGSYGYTF
NA NA TRBJ2-2 TRBV10-1 TGCGCCAGCAGTGAGTCAAGGGGCCCGGGCACCGGGGAGCTGTTTTTT CASSESRGPGTGELFF
TRBD2 once TRBJ2-3 TRBV9 TGTGCCAGCACCATCGCGGGGGGAAACACAGATACGCAGTATTTT CASTIAGGNTDTQYF
TRBD2 NA TRBJ2-5 TRBV29-1 TGCAGCGCAGCGCGCGGGACTAGGTTTGAGACCCAGTACTTC CSAARGTRFETQYF
TRBD2 NA TRBJ2-7 TRBV10-3 TGTGCCATCCGGATTGGGGGGACTAGCGGTTACGAGCAGTACTTC CAIRIGGTSGYEQYF
NA once TRBJ1-3 TRBV2 TGTGCCAGCAGGCAGGACTCTGGAAACACCATATATTTT CASRQDSGNTIYF
NA NA TRBJ2-1 TRBV5-1 TGCGCCAGCAGCCCCGTGGAGAACAGGGACAATGAGCAGTTCTTC CASSPVENRDNEQFF
NA NA TRBJ2-2 TRBV18 TGTGCCAGCTCACCAATTGAGAGGATTAACACCGGGGAGCTGTTTTTT CASSPIERINTGELFF
NA NA TRBJ1-2 TRBV6-6 TGTGCCAGCAGTTTACAGGGTCTGGGAGGCTACACCTTC CASSLQGLGGYTF
NA NA TRBJ1-5 TRBV7-8 TGTGCCAGCAGCTTAGCGGTGTTTATCCAGGACAATCAGCCCCAGCATTTT CASSLAVFIQDNQPQHF
NA NA TRBJ1-2 TRBV15 TGTGCCACCAGCAGAGATTTACTGCAGGGCCTCAACTATGGCTACACCTTC CATSRDLLQGLNYGYTF
TRBD1 NA TRBJ2-7 TRBV9 TGTGCCACCCCTCCGGGACAGAACTACGAGCAGTACTTC CATPPGQNYEQYF
NA NA TRBJ2-3 TRBV5-1 TGCGCCAGCAGCTTGGGGTACGGTAGCGGAGGGACAGATACGCAGTATTTT CASSLGYGSGGTDTQYF
TRBD2 once TRBJ2-7 TRBV7-2 TGTGCCAGCAGCCCCGGGACTAGCGGTCCGGGAAGCTCCTACGAGCAGTACTTC CASSPGTSGPGSSYEQYF
NA NA TRBJ2-7 TRBV9 TGTGCCAGCAGCGTAGGGTCGGGGAGCTGGGAGCAGTACTTC CASSVGSGSWEQYF
NA NA TRBJ1-2 TRBV28 TGTGCCAGCAGTAACTTTCCAACTGGGCGCGGCTACACCTTC CASSNFPTGRGYTF
TRBD2 NA TRBJ2-7 TRBV5-6 TGTGCCAGCAGCTTGCCGGGAGGCTCCTACGAGCAGTACTTC CASSLPGGSYEQYF
NA NA TRBJ2-1 TRBV27 TGTGCCAGCAGTTTATTGCTACGCAATGAGCAGTTCTTC CASSLLLRNEQFF
NA NA TRBJ2-5 TRBV2 TGTGCCAGCAGTGTGGAGGAGACCCAGTACTTC CASSVEETQYF
NA NA TRBJ1-1 TRBV12-2 TGTGCAAGTCGCACGACAGGGGGGGGAGCTTTCTTT CASRTTGGGAFF
NA NA TRBJ1-5 TRBV5-4 TGTGCCAGCAGTATACAGGGCCTCAATCAGCCCCAGCATTTT CASSIQGLNQPQHF
NA NA TRBJ1-5 TRBV9 TGTGCCAGCAGCACCTCTGGGACATACAACAATCAGCCCCAGCATTTT CASSTSGTYNNQPQHF
NA NA TRBJ1-1 TRBV27 TGTGCCAGCAGTCTCAGAGAGGACACTGAAGCTTTCTTT CASSLREDTEAFF
NA NA TRBJ2-7 TRBV6-5 TGTGCCAGCATGGAGGGGGCCCCCCCCTACGAGCAGTACTTC CASMEGAPPYEQYF
NA NA TRBJ1-4 TRBV2 TGTGCCAGCGGGGGGGGTGGGCTCAATGAAAAACTGTTTTTT CASGGGGLNEKLFF
NA NA TRBJ1-2 TRBV28 TGTGCCAGCAGCAGATCGGGTACGGGCTATGGCTACACCTTC CASSRSGTGYGYTF
TRBD2 NA TRBJ2-7 TRBV7-8 TGTGCCAGCAGCTTGGGACTAGCGGACCAGCAGTACTTC CASSLGLADQQYF
NA NA TRBJ1-2 TRBV5-1 TGCGCCAGCAGCACTCTGGGGAGTCGGGGCTACACCTTC CASSTLGSRGYTF
TRBD1 NA TRBJ2-1 TRBV19 TGTGCCAGTAGTAGGTTGGGACAGGGGGCGAATGAGCAGTTCTTC CASSRLGQGANEQFF
NA NA TRBJ1-4 TRBV5-1 TGCGCCAGCAGCTTGAATATAGGGGAGGTCGAAAAACTGTTTTTT CASSLNIGEVEKLFF
NA NA TRBJ1-5 TRBV7-8 TGTGCCAGCAGCTCGGCACGCAGGGGCAGGGCATCCGATCAGCCCCAGCATTTT CASSSARRGRASDQPQHF